This T cell receptor beta chain was obtained from a study of T cells in Graves' hyperthyroidism and ophthalmopathy. This clonotype was counted at least ten times. Germline V lookup: CDR1 MNHEY, CDR2 SMNVEV (reference sequence). V lost 2 bases and J 2 bases, leaving 19 bases between the germline ends. CDR3 length equals 17 residues. Researchers took RNA transcripts and amplified the TCR beta CDR3 regions from them. HTBI primers were employed in a first-round RT-PCR of the TCR CDR3. TCRdb re-called the multiplex PCR reads with MiXCR, one entry per CDR3 protein. In the table there are under 650,000 distinct CDR3 sequences, around 15% of which are singletons.

The sequence came from a woman in her twenties or thirties with Graves' hyperthyroidism. Sequences were obtained from blood. This chain links TRBV27 with TRBJ2-7; D not resolved. The CDR3 reads CASSLIPELFGTYEQYF. The CDR3, as DNA: TGTGCCAGCAGTTTAATCCCAGAGTTGTTCGGCACCTACGAGCAGTACTTC.